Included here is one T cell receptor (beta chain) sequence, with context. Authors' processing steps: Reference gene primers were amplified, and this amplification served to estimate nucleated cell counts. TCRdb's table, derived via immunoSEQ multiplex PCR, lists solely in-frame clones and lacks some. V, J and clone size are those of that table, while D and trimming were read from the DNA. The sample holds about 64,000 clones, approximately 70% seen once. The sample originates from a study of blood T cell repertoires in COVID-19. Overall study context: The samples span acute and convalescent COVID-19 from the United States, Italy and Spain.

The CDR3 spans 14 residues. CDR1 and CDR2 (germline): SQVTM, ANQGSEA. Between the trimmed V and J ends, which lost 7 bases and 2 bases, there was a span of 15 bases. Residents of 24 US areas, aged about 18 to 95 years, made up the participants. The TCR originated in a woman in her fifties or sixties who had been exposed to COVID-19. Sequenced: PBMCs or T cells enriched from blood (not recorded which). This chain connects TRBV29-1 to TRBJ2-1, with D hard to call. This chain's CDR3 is CSADRSPTYNEQFF. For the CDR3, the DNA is TGCAGCGCTGACCGGTCTCCGACCTACAATGAGCAGTTCTTC.